The rows below give T cell receptor beta chains drawn from one sample of a study of cytomegalovirus exposure and HLA in healthy donors. Profiling relied on immunoSEQ multiplex PCR, and the TCRdb table lists in-frame clones only, not all of them. The table shows about 200,000 clones, with 65% to 80% occurring only once. Sequenced material: PBMCs. These receptors all stem from a woman younger than 45 in good health and CMV-seropositive. CDR3s include the opening cysteine and the closing phenylalanine or tryptophan. The D gene is left open where the match is weak. Not all rows give a size; the values are once, few, many and, for expanded clones, a class.

clone size: NA
V gene: TRBV7-7
D gene: TRBD1
J gene: TRBJ2-3
CDR3 DNA: TGTGCCAGCAGCTTGACAGGGCGCAGTGATACGCAGTATTTT
CDR3 protein: CASSLTGRSDTQYF

clone size: NA
V gene: TRBV9
D gene: TRBD1
J gene: TRBJ2-5
CDR3 DNA: TGTGCCAGCAGCGTAGAGGGGGCTCGAGAGACCCAGTACTTC
CDR3 protein: CASSVEGARETQYF

clone size: NA
V gene: TRBV10-3
D gene: TRBD1
J gene: TRBJ2-7
CDR3 DNA: TGTGCCATCAGTGACGGGACAGGGATGTACGAGCAGTACTTC
CDR3 protein: CAISDGTGMYEQYF

clone size: NA
V gene: TRBV7-6
D gene: NA
J gene: TRBJ2-7
CDR3 DNA: TGTGCCAGCAGCGCCCGGGAACAGATCTCCTACGAGCAGTACTTC
CDR3 protein: CASSAREQISYEQYF

clone size: NA
V gene: TRBV2
D gene: NA
J gene: TRBJ2-2
CDR3 DNA: TGTGCCGGTCGGGGGGCCGCTGATTCCGGGGAGCTGTTTTTT
CDR3 protein: CAGRGAADSGELFF

clone size: NA
V gene: TRBV7-9
D gene: NA
J gene: TRBJ1-5
CDR3 DNA: TGTGCCAGCAGTCGATGGGACTCGGGGGAGCCCCAGCATTTT
CDR3 protein: CASSRWDSGEPQHF

clone size: NA
V gene: TRBV19
D gene: NA
J gene: TRBJ2-1
CDR3 DNA: TGTGCCAGTAGATCAGGGAGGAATGAGCAGTTCTTC
CDR3 protein: CASRSGRNEQFF

clone size: NA
V gene: TRBV7-9
D gene: TRBD1
J gene: TRBJ2-3
CDR3 DNA: TGTGCCAGCAGCTCCGGGACAGGTGGTACAGATACGCAGTATTTT
CDR3 protein: CASSSGTGGTDTQYF

clone size: few
V gene: TRBV10-3
D gene: NA
J gene: TRBJ1-2
CDR3 DNA: TGTGCCGTCGCGGGGGGGCCGAACCTATCGTACAACTATGGCTACACCTTC
CDR3 protein: CAVAGGPNLSYNYGYTF

clone size: few
V gene: TRBV27
D gene: NA
J gene: TRBJ1-2
CDR3 DNA: TGTGCCAGCAGTTTATCGTCTTCCGGGGGCTACACCTTC
CDR3 protein: CASSLSSSGGYTF

clone size: NA
V gene: TRBV30
D gene: NA
J gene: TRBJ2-1
CDR3 DNA: TGTGCCTGGACTATAAAGCGGGATGAGCAGTTCTTC
CDR3 protein: CAWTIKRDEQFF

clone size: NA
V gene: TRBV7-6
D gene: NA
J gene: TRBJ2-7
CDR3 DNA: TGTGCCAGCACACTGTGGGAGGACTCCTACGAGCAGTACTTC
CDR3 protein: CASTLWEDSYEQYF

clone size: NA
V gene: TRBV4-2
D gene: TRBD1
J gene: TRBJ2-3
CDR3 DNA: TGTGCCAGCAGCCAAGGGACAGGTCCAGATACGCAGTATTTT
CDR3 protein: CASSQGTGPDTQYF

clone size: NA
V gene: TRBV30
D gene: NA
J gene: TRBJ1-2
CDR3 DNA: TGTGCCTGGACTTCCGGGTATGGCTACACCTTC
CDR3 protein: CAWTSGYGYTF

clone size: few
V gene: TRBV5-6
D gene: TRBD1
J gene: TRBJ1-2
CDR3 DNA: TGTGCCAGCAGCAGAGGGACAGGGCGGAACTATGGCTACACCTTC
CDR3 protein: CASSRGTGRNYGYTF

clone size: NA
V gene: TRBV29-1
D gene: NA
J gene: TRBJ2-7
CDR3 DNA: TGCAGCGTTGGCGGATCCTACGAGCAGTACTTC
CDR3 protein: CSVGGSYEQYF

clone size: NA
V gene: TRBV30
D gene: TRBD1
J gene: TRBJ1-1
CDR3 DNA: TGTGCCTGGATGAGGACAGGTAACACTGAAGCTTTCTTT
CDR3 protein: CAWMRTGNTEAFF

clone size: NA
V gene: TRBV27
D gene: NA
J gene: TRBJ2-3
CDR3 DNA: TGTGCCAGCAGTTTTACAGCTAGCACAGATACGCAGTATTTT
CDR3 protein: CASSFTASTDTQYF

clone size: NA
V gene: TRBV7-9
D gene: TRBD1
J gene: TRBJ2-4
CDR3 DNA: TGTGCCAGCAGCTTACTGCCCGGACAGGGTGGGAACATTCAGTACTTC
CDR3 protein: CASSLLPGQGGNIQYF

clone size: NA
V gene: TRBV2
D gene: TRBD1
J gene: TRBJ1-6
CDR3 DNA: TGTGCCAGCAGGTCCGGGACAGTCAATTCACCCCTCCACTTT
CDR3 protein: CASRSGTVNSPLHF

clone size: NA
V gene: TRBV11-3
D gene: NA
J gene: TRBJ2-3
CDR3 DNA: TGTGCCAGCAGCTTAGAAGTAGGTCAGGCTACGCAGTATTTT
CDR3 protein: CASSLEVGQATQYF

clone size: NA
V gene: TRBV9
D gene: NA
J gene: TRBJ2-7
CDR3 DNA: TGTGCCAGCAGCGTAGATACAGGGTTCTCCTACGAGCAGTACTTC
CDR3 protein: CASSVDTGFSYEQYF

clone size: NA
V gene: TRBV29-1
D gene: NA
J gene: TRBJ1-1
CDR3 DNA: TGCAGCGTTTTTAGAGCTGAAGCGCAAGCTCTGGGGAACACTGAAGCTTTCTTT
CDR3 protein: CSVFRAEAQALGNTEAFF

clone size: few
V gene: TRBV19
D gene: TRBD1
J gene: TRBJ1-1
CDR3 DNA: TGTGCCAGTAGTACCGGGACAGGGCCTTGGAACACTGAAGCTTTCTTT
CDR3 protein: CASSTGTGPWNTEAFF

clone size: NA
V gene: TRBV27
D gene: TRBD1
J gene: TRBJ2-7
CDR3 DNA: TGTGCCAGCAGGGAGACAGGGGGGTCCTACGAGCAGTACTTC
CDR3 protein: CASRETGGSYEQYF

clone size: NA
V gene: TRBV6-5
D gene: NA
J gene: TRBJ1-2
CDR3 DNA: TGTGCCAGCAGCCCACGTACATTACACTATGGCTACACCTTC
CDR3 protein: CASSPRTLHYGYTF

clone size: NA
V gene: TRBV7-8
D gene: TRBD2
J gene: TRBJ2-5
CDR3 DNA: TGTGCCAGCAGCTTAGGCAGCGGGGGTGCGGAGACCCAGTACTTC
CDR3 protein: CASSLGSGGAETQYF

clone size: NA
V gene: TRBV5-6
D gene: NA
J gene: TRBJ2-3
CDR3 DNA: TGTGCCAGCAGCTCAGGCGATACGCAGTATTTT
CDR3 protein: CASSSGDTQYF

clone size: NA
V gene: TRBV10-3
D gene: TRBD1
J gene: TRBJ1-1
CDR3 DNA: TGTGCCATCAGTGACGGGACAGGGGGCGATAAGACTGAAGCTTTCTTT
CDR3 protein: CAISDGTGGDKTEAFF

clone size: NA
V gene: TRBV19
D gene: TRBD2
J gene: TRBJ2-3
CDR3 DNA: TGTGCCAGTAGTATTTCCAGCGGGGGCCACACAGATACGCAGTATTTT
CDR3 protein: CASSISSGGHTDTQYF

clone size: NA
V gene: TRBV7-9
D gene: NA
J gene: TRBJ2-7
CDR3 DNA: TGTGCCAGCAGCTCCCTCCCTAGGGGCGTAAACGAGCAGTACTTC
CDR3 protein: CASSSLPRGVNEQYF

clone size: NA
V gene: TRBV2
D gene: NA
J gene: TRBJ1-2
CDR3 DNA: TGTGCCAGCAAGTCACCCCCAGACGGACTAAACTATGGCTACACCTTC
CDR3 protein: CASKSPPDGLNYGYTF

clone size: NA
V gene: TRBV4-3
D gene: NA
J gene: TRBJ2-1
CDR3 DNA: TGCGCCAGCAGCCAAGGCGTGAATGGTAATGAGCAGTTCTTC
CDR3 protein: CASSQGVNGNEQFF

clone size: NA
V gene: TRBV5-4
D gene: NA
J gene: TRBJ2-3
CDR3 DNA: TGTGCCAGCAGCTCAGGGAAGAGCACAGATACGCAGTATTTT
CDR3 protein: CASSSGKSTDTQYF

clone size: NA
V gene: TRBV2
D gene: TRBD1
J gene: TRBJ2-3
CDR3 DNA: TGTGCCAGTAGACAGGGGCTTGTCACAGATACGCAGTATTTT
CDR3 protein: CASRQGLVTDTQYF

clone size: NA
V gene: TRBV6-5
D gene: TRBD1
J gene: TRBJ1-1
CDR3 DNA: TGTGCCAGCAGTTCCCCCACGGGGGACAGGGCTTCTGAAGCTTTCTTT
CDR3 protein: CASSSPTGDRASEAFF

clone size: NA
V gene: TRBV11-3
D gene: NA
J gene: TRBJ2-7
CDR3 DNA: TGTGCCAGCAGCTTAGATCAGGGGGGACCCGGGGGACAGCAGTACTTC
CDR3 protein: CASSLDQGGPGGQQYF

clone size: NA
V gene: TRBV4-1
D gene: NA
J gene: TRBJ1-3
CDR3 DNA: TGCGCCAGCAGCCACGTCAGGCAGGCTGGAAACACCATATATTTT
CDR3 protein: CASSHVRQAGNTIYF

clone size: NA
V gene: TRBV10-3
D gene: TRBD2
J gene: TRBJ2-7
CDR3 DNA: TGTGCCATCAGGTCCGGGACTAGCGGATACGAGCAGTACTTC
CDR3 protein: CAIRSGTSGYEQYF

clone size: NA
V gene: TRBV20-1
D gene: NA
J gene: TRBJ1-1
CDR3 DNA: TGCAGTGCCCCCGAGAACGCTGAAGCTTTCTTT
CDR3 protein: CSAPENAEAFF

clone size: NA
V gene: TRBV9
D gene: TRBD1
J gene: TRBJ2-7
CDR3 DNA: TGTGCCAGCAGCGCGTCGGCCGGGACAGGGATACTCGGCGAGCAGTACTTC
CDR3 protein: CASSASAGTGILGEQYF